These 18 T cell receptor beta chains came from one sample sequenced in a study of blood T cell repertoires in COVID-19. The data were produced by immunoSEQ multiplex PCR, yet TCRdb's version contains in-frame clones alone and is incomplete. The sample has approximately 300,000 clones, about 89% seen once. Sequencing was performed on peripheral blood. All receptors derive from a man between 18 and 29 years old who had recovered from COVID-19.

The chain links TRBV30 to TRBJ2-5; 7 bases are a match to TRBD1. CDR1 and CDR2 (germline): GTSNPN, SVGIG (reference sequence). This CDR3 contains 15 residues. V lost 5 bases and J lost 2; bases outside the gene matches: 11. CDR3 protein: CAWGRVTGEQETQYF. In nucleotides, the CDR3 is TGTGCCTGGGGTCGTGTAACAGGGGAGCAAGAGACCCAGTACTTC.

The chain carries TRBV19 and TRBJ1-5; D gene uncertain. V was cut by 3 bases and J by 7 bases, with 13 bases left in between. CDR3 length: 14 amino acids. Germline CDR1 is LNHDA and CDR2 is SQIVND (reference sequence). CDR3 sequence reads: CASSIFGEGQPQHF. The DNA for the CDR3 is TGTGCCAGTAGTATTTTTGGGGAGGGACAGCCCCAGCATTTT.

The CDR3 is CASSLIVRQQEAFF. The CDR3 DNA is TGTGCCAGCAGCTTAATCGTGAGGCAACAGGAGGCTTTCTTT. The chain joins TRBV7-2 to TRBJ1-1, with D possibly being TRBD1 (5 bases). The CDR3 runs 14 residues. Trimming took 2 bases from V and 11 from J, leaving 18 bases between them. Looked up from germline, CDR1 is SGHTA and CDR2 is FQGNSA.

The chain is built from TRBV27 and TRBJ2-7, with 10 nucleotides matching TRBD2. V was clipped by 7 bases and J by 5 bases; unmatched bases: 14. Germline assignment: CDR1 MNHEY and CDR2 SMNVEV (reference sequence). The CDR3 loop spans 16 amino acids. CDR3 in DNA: TGTGCCAGCACGTCAGCGGGGGGGACGAAAATCCACGAGCAGTACTTC. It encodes CASTSAGGTKIHEQYF.

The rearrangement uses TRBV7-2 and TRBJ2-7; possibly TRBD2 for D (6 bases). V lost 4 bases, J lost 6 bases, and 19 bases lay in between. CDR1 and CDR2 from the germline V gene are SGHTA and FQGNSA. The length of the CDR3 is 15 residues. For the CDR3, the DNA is TGTGCCAGCAGCTGGGCTAGGGAGCGGGCAGGCGAGCAGTACTTC. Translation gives CASSWARERAGEQYF.

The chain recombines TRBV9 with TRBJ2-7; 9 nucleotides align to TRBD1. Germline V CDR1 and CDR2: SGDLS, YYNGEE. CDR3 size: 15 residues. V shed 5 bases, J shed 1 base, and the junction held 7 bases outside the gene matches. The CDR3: CASSETGTGSYEQYF. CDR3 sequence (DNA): TGTGCCAGCAGTGAAACCGGGACAGGGTCCTACGAGCAGTACTTC. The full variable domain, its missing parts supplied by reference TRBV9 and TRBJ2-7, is DSGVTQTPKHLITATGQRVTLRCSPRSGDLSVYWYQQSLDQGLQFLIQYYNGEERAKGNILERFSAQQFPDLHSELNLSSLELGDSALYFCASSETGTGSYEQYFGPGTRLTVT.

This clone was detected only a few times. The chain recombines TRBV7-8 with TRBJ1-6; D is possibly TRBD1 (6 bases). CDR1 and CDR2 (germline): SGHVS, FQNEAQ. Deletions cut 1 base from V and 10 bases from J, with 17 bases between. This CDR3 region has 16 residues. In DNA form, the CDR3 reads TGTGCCAGCAGCTTAGAGGCAGGGGAAGGGAACTCACCCCTCCACTTT. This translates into CASSLEAGEGNSPLHF. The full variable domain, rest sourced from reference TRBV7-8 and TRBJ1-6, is GAGVSQSPRYKVAKRGQDVALRCDPISGHVSLFWYQQALGQGPEFLTYFQNEAQLDKSGLPSDRFFAERPEGSVSTLKIQRTQQEDSAVYLCASSLEAGEGNSPLHFGNGTRLTVT.

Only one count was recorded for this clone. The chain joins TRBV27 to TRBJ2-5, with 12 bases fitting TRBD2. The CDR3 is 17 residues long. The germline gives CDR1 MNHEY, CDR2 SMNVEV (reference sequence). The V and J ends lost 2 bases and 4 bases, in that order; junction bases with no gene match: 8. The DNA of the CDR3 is TGTGCCAGCAGTTTAGCGGGGCTAGCGGGAGGGAGAGAGACCCAGTACTTC. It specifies CASSLAGLAGGRETQYF.

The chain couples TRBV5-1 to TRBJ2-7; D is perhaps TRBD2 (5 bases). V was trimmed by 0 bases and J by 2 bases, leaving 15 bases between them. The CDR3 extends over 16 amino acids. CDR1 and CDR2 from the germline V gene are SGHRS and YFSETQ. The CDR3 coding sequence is TGCGCCAGCAGCTTGGGGCCGAGGGAGATTACCTACGAGCAGTACTTC. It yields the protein CASSLGPREITYEQYF.

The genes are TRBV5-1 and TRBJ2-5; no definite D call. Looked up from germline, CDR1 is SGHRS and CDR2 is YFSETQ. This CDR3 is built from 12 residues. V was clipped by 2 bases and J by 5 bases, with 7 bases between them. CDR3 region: CASSFGSETQYF. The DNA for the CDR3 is TGCGCCAGCAGCTTCGGGTCGGAGACCCAGTACTTC.

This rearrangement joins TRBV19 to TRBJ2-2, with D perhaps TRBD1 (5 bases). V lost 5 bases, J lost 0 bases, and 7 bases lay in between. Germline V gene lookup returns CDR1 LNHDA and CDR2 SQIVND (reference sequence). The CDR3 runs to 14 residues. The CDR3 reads CASSAGTNTGELFF. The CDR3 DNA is TGTGCCAGTAGTGCAGGGACGAACACCGGGGAGCTGTTTTTT. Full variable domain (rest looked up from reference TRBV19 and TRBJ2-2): DGGITQSPKYLFRKEGQNVTLSCEQNLNHDAMYWYRQDPGQGLRLIYYSQIVNDFQKGDIAEGYSVSREKKESFPLTVTSAQKNPTAFYLCASSAGTNTGELFFGEGSRLTVL.

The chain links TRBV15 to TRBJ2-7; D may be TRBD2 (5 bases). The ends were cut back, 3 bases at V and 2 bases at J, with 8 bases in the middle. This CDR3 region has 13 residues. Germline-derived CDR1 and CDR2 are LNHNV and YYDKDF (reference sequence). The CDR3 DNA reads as TGTGCCACCAGCAGGGACTTGGCCTACGAGCAGTACTTC. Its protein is CATSRDLAYEQYF.

CDR3 sequence: CASSDGQGTSSYNEQFF. In nucleotides, the CDR3 is TGTGCCAGCAGTGACGGACAGGGCACTAGCTCCTACAATGAGCAGTTCTTC. V and J are TRBV2 and TRBJ2-1; 8 bases map to TRBD1. The CDR3 runs 17 residues. Per the germline V gene, CDR1 is SNHLY and CDR2 is FYNNEI. V was clipped by 3 bases and J by 0 bases; unmatched bases: 7.

The CDR3 DNA reads as TGTGCCAGCAGCCAAGATGAGGCAGGGTTCAACACCATATATTTT. Protein: CASSQDEAGFNTIYF. The rearrangement uses TRBV3-1 (or the pseudogene TRBV3-2) and TRBJ1-3; possible D gene TRBD1, 5 bases. Between the trimmed V and J ends, which lost 0 bases and 7 bases, there was a span of 13 bases. From germline, CDR1 is LGHDT and CDR2 YNNKEL (reference sequence). This CDR3 spans 15 amino acids.

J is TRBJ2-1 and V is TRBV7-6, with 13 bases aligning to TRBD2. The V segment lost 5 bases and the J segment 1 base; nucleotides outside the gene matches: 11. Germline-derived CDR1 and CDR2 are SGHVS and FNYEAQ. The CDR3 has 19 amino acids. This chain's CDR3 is CASSPTRGTSGKSYNEQFF. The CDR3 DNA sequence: TGTGCCAGCAGCCCTACGAGGGGGACTAGCGGGAAATCCTACAATGAGCAGTTCTTC.

In DNA form, the CDR3 reads TGCAGCGTCGCGGGACAGGGCCCAGATACGCAGTATTTT. This encodes CSVAGQGPDTQYF. This rearrangement joins TRBV29-1 to TRBJ2-3, with 9 bases identical to TRBD1. The V gene's germline CDR1 is SQVTM and CDR2 ANQGSEA. The CDR3 has 13 residues. With 6 bases clipped from V and 4 bases from J, the junction kept 5 bases outside the gene matches.

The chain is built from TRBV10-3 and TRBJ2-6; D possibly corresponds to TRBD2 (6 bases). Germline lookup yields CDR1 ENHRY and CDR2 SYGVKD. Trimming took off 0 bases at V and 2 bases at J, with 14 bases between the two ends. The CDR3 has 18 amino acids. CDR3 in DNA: TGTGCCATCAGTGAGTCGGAGGGAAGGGGAGCTGGGGCCAACGTCCTGACTTTC. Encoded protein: CAISESEGRGAGANVLTF.

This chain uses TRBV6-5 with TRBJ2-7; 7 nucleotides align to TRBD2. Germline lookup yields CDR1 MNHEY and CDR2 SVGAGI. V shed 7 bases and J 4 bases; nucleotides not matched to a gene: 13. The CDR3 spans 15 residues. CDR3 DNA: TGTGCCAGCACGAAGGCGGCGGGAGATAAGTACGAGCAGTACTTC. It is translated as CASTKAAGDKYEQYF.